The clone carrying this TCR beta chain was seen more than once but under ten times. This specimen comes from a study of Graves' ophthalmopathy and Graves' hyperthyroidism. V lost 6 bases to trimming and J lost 0 bases, with 8 bases between them. The CDR3 consists of 13 residues. Germline CDR1 MDHEN, CDR2 SYDVKM. Amplification of TCR beta CDR3 regions used RNA transcripts. RT-PCR was first run with HTBI primers, then multiplex PCR in a second round. TCRdb called the multiplex PCR reads again in MiXCR, with one record for every CDR3 protein. The table shows around 400,000 distinct CDR3 sequences, with approximately 20% occurring only once.

This sequence was found in a woman aged 18 to 35 with Graves' ophthalmopathy. Sequencing input: peripheral blood. The V gene is TRBV28, the J gene TRBJ1-1, with D unresolved. The CDR3 reads CASSAKLNTEAFF. The CDR3 coding sequence is TGTGCCAGCAGCGCAAAGTTGAACACTGAAGCTTTCTTT.